This T cell receptor beta chain appears in the sequencing data of a study of blood T cell repertoires in COVID-19. Study as a whole: The analysed material was cDNA or gDNA that came from T cells, B-cell-depleted T cells, or PBMCs.

The CDR3 spans 14 residues. The V end was cut by 5 bases, the J end by 5 bases, with 12 bases between. CDR1 and CDR2 (germline): ENHRY, SYGVKD. Per the authors' pipeline: Using reference gene primer amplification, nucleated cell counts were estimated. Only in-frame clones appear in the TCRdb table, and some are missing; sequencing was by immunoSEQ multiplex PCR. V, J and clone size are those of that table, while D and trimming were read from the DNA. The sample shows about 160,000 clones, about nine tenths of them seen only once. Sequenced material: peripheral blood. The clonotype originates from a woman aged 55 to 70 with active or convalescent COVID-19. The chain employs TRBV10-3 and TRBJ1-4, with D uncertain. CDR3 loop: CAISTVGINEKLFF. The CDR3 region has the DNA TGTGCCATCAGTACAGTTGGAATCAATGAAAAACTGTTTTTT.